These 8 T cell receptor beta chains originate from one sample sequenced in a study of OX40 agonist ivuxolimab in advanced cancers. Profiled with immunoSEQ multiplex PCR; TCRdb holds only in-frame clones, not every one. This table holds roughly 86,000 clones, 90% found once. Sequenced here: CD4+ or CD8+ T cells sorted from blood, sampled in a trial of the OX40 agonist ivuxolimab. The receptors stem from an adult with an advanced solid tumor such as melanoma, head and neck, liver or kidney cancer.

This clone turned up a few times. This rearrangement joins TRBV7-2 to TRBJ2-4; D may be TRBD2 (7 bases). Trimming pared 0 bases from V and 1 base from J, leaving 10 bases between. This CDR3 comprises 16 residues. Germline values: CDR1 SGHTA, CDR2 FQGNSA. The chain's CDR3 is CASSLAGGQAKNIQYF. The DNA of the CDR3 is TGTGCCAGCAGCTTAGCCGGGGGGCAGGCCAAAAACATTCAGTACTTC. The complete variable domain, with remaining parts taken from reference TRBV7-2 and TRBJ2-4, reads GAGVSQSPSNKVTEKGKDVELRCDPISGHTALYWYRQSLGQGLEFLIYFQGNSAPDKSGLPSDRFSAERTGGSVSTLTIQRTQQEDSAVYLCASSLAGGQAKNIQYFGAGTRLSVL.

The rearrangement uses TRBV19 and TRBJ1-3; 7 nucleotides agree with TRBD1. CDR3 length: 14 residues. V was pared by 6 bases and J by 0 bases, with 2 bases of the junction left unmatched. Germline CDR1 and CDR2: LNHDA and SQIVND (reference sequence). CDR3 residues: CASRDRSSGNTIYF. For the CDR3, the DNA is TGTGCCAGTAGGGACAGGAGCTCTGGAAACACCATATATTTT.

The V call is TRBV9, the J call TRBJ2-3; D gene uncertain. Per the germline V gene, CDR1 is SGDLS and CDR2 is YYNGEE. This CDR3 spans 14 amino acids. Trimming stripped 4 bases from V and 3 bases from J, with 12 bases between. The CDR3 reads CASSSLTATDTQYF. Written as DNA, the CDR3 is TGTGCCAGCAGCTCTTTGACGGCGACAGATACGCAGTATTTT.

In DNA, the CDR3 is TGTGCCAGCAGTGAACGACAACCCTACGAGCAGTACTTC. Encoded protein: CASSERQPYEQYF. The rearrangement joins TRBV6-1 to TRBJ2-7; D is unclear. Germline CDR1 reads MNHNS; CDR2 reads SASEGT. Trimming pared 2 bases from V and 2 bases from J, leaving 7 bases between. The CDR3 has 13 amino acids.

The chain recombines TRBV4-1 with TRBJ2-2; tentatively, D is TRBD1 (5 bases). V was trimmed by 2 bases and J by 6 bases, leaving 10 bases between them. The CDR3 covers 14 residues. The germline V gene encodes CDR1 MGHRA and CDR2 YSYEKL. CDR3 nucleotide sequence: TGCGCCAGCAGCCAACCTCAGGGTTCCGGGGAGCTGTTTTTT. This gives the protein CASSQPQGSGELFF.

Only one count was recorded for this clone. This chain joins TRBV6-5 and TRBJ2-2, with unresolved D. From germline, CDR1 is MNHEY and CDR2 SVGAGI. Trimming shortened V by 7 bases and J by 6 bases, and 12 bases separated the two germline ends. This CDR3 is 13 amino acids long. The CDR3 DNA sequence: TGTGCCAGCAAGTCATACAGTGCCGGGGAGCTGTTTTTT. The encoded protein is CASKSYSAGELFF.

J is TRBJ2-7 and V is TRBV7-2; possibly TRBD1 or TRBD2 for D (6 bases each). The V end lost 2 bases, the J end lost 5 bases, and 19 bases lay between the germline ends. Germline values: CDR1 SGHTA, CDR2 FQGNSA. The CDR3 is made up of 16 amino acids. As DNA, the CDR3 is TGTGCCAGCAGCTTACATTCAGGGGCGACTAGAAACGAGCAGTACTTC. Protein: CASSLHSGATRNEQYF.

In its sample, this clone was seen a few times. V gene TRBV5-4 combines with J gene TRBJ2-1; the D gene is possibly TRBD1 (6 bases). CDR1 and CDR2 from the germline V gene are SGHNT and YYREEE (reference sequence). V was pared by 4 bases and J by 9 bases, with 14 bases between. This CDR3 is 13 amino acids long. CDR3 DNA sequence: TGTGCCAGCAGCGCCCTACAGGGTCGTGAGCAGTTCTTC. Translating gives CASSALQGREQFF.